Included here is one T cell receptor (beta chain) sequence, with context. These data belong to a study of T cell responses to AZD1222 COVID-19 vaccine. TCRdb keeps only in-frame clones here, not all; method: immunoSEQ multiplex PCR. The sample contains some 69,000 clones, over 65% of which appear only once. This CDR3 region has 13 residues. The V end lost 5 bases, the J end lost 1 base, and 7 bases lay between the germline ends. Germline V gene lookup returns CDR1 LGHDT and CDR2 YNNKEL (reference sequence). Material: peripheral blood, obtained 28 days after the second AZD1222 dose. This receptor was identified in an adult who received the AZD1222 COVID-19 vaccine. The chain joins TRBV3-1 (or the pseudogene TRBV3-2) to TRBJ2-3; D not resolved. CDR3 sequence: CASSSEGTDTQYF. In nucleotides, the CDR3 is TGTGCCAGCAGCTCCGAGGGCACAGATACGCAGTATTTT.